The sequence of this T cell receptor beta chain was determined in a study of cytomegalovirus exposure and HLA in healthy donors. Primers included in the PCR were 60 Vbeta and 13 Jbeta primers. As processed by the authors: In a later analysis, of roughly 73 million unique beta chains, roughly 11 million appeared in at least two donors. Method: immunoSEQ multiplex PCR; TCRdb's copy keeps in-frame clones and lacks some. The V and J calls and the clone size are those of that table, but D and trimming were determined from the DNA. Here the sample spans under 200,000 clones, roughly 76% being singletons. With 5 bases removed from V and 1 base from J, the gap between germline ends came to 5 bases. Germline V gene lookup returns CDR1 SNHLY and CDR2 FYNNEI. The CDR3 is made up of 12 amino acids. This clone was counted a single time. Its antigen is undetermined. Whole-study findings and limits: Presence/absence analyses supposed approximately even sequencing depth among donors.

This TCR was sampled from a woman between 50 and 59 years old in good health and CMV-seronegative. Sequencing was performed on PBMCs. The gene calls are TRBV2 and TRBJ1-1; D gene ambiguous. DNA for the CDR3: TGTGCCAGCAGTTTAGAGAACACTGAAGCTTTCTTT. It encodes CASSLENTEAFF. Full variable domain (missing parts from reference TRBV2 and TRBJ1-1): EPEVTQTPSHQVTQMGQEVILRCVPISNHLYFYWYRQILGQKVEFLVSFYNNEISEKSEIFDDQFSVERPDGSNFTLKIRSTKLEDSAMYFCASSLENTEAFFGQGTRLTVV.